This T cell receptor beta chain comes out of a study of blood T cell repertoires in COVID-19. Across the whole study: T cells, B-cell-depleted T cells, or PBMCs provided the cDNA or gDNA that served as material.

TCRdb's table, derived via immunoSEQ multiplex PCR, lists solely in-frame clones and lacks some. The sample carries 60,000 to 70,000 clones, less than 85% recorded once. With V trimmed by 6 bases and J by 4 bases, 15 bases remained unmatched. This CDR3 is built from 16 residues. The germline V gene has CDR1 SGHVS and CDR2 FQNEAQ. This receptor was obtained from a man between 60 and 75 years old with acute or convalescent COVID-19. The sample consisted of peripheral blood. The chain employs TRBV7-8 and TRBJ2-7; 7 nucleotides agree with TRBD1. CDR3 DNA sequence: TGTGCCAGCAGAGCGAAACTGACAGGGATTTTGTACGAGCAGTACTTC. Translated, it gives CASRAKLTGILYEQYF.